Listed below are T cell receptor beta chains from one sample, sequenced in a study of cytomegalovirus exposure and HLA in healthy donors. TCRdb keeps only in-frame clones here, not all; method: immunoSEQ multiplex PCR. The table has approximately 97,000 clones, around 57% seen once. Material: PBMCs. Every receptor here comes from a human donor in good health. Each CDR3 is given with its conserved first and last residue. The order of the fields is J gene, clone size, D gene, V gene, CDR3 protein, CDR3 DNA. A D gene is named only where the DNA matches it firmly. The size of a clone is reported for some rows only, either as once, few or many, or as a class for expanded clones.

TRBJ2-5 . TRBD2 TRBV27 CASSLSSSGRARETQYF TGTGCCAGCAGTTTATCTTCTAGCGGGAGGGCTAGGGAGACCCAGTACTTC
TRBJ2-3 . TRBD2 TRBV19 CASSSSGSKDTQYF TGTGCCAGTAGTAGTAGCGGGAGTAAAGATACGCAGTATTTT
TRBJ1-1 . . TRBV10-1 CASSENMNTEAFF TGCGCCAGCAGTGAAAACATGAACACTGAAGCTTTCTTT
TRBJ2-7 . . TRBV9 CASSVLGGADEQYF TGTGCCAGCAGCGTACTAGGGGGGGCCGACGAGCAGTACTTC
TRBJ1-4 . TRBD1 TRBV6-6 CASSYGGTGEKLFF TGTGCCAGCAGTTACGGGGGGACAGGTGAAAAACTGTTTTTT
TRBJ1-2 . TRBD1 TRBV19 CASKRTWTGNNYGYTF TGTGCCAGTAAGAGGACATGGACAGGGAACAACTATGGCTACACCTTC
TRBJ2-1 . . TRBV27 CASSLGTADEQFF TGTGCCAGCAGCCTCGGGACTGCCGATGAGCAGTTCTTC
TRBJ2-7 . . TRBV5-1 CASSFQGISPLEQYF TGCGCCAGCAGCTTCCAGGGAATTTCCCCACTCGAGCAGTACTTC
TRBJ2-5 . TRBD2 TRBV2 CASSEGWEGRETQYF TGTGCCAGCAGTGAAGGGTGGGAGGGCCGAGAGACCCAGTACTTC
TRBJ1-1 . . TRBV4-1 CASSQGTVMNTEAFF TGCGCCAGCAGCCAAGGGACAGTCATGAACACTGAAGCTTTCTTT
TRBJ2-7 . . TRBV10-1 CASSISREAPYEQYF TGCGCCAGCTCCATCAGCAGGGAGGCCCCCTACGAGCAGTACTTC
TRBJ1-1 . TRBD1 TRBV19 CASSITGGLNTEAFF TGTGCCAGTAGTATAACAGGGGGCTTGAACACTGAAGCTTTCTTT
TRBJ2-1 . TRBD1 TRBV4-1 CASSQLQGAFYNEQFF TGCGCCAGCAGCCAATTACAGGGGGCTTTCTACAATGAGCAGTTCTTC
TRBJ2-1 . . TRBV15 CATSRANEQFF TGTGCCACCAGCAGAGCTAATGAGCAGTTCTTC
TRBJ2-7 . . TRBV7-2 CASSLGAVTYEQYF TGTGCCAGCAGCTTAGGAGCGGTAACCTACGAGCAGTACTTC
TRBJ2-7 few TRBD1 TRBV29-1 CSANGQAYEQYF TGCAGCGCCAACGGACAGGCCTACGAGCAGTACTTC
TRBJ2-7 once . TRBV6-4 CASSDADGGPFYEQYF TGTGCCAGCAGTGACGCGGACGGGGGGCCATTTTACGAGCAGTACTTC
TRBJ1-2 . . TRBV6-6 CASSYPPTANYGYTF TGTGCCAGCAGTTACCCCCCGACAGCGAACTATGGCTACACCTTC
TRBJ1-2 . TRBD1 TRBV4-2 CASSQASGQPSNYGYTF TGTGCCAGCAGCCAAGCCTCGGGACAGCCTAGTAACTATGGCTACACCTTC
TRBJ2-1 . TRBD2 TRBV9 CASSVGGGTSGTEQFF TGTGCCAGCAGCGTAGGGGGTGGGACTAGCGGGACCGAGCAGTTCTTC
TRBJ1-1 . TRBD1 TRBV19 CASSILTGGMNTEAFF TGTGCCAGTAGTATATTGACAGGGGGTATGAACACTGAAGCTTTCTTT
TRBJ2-5 . . TRBV4-2 CASSQLEGETQYF TGTGCCAGCAGCCAACTAGAGGGAGAGACCCAGTACTTC
TRBJ2-7 . . TRBV27 CASSLSRGTVNYEQYF TGTGCCAGCAGTTTATCACGGGGTACCGTTAACTACGAGCAGTACTTC
TRBJ2-1 few TRBD1 TRBV29-1 CSVIGQEVQFF TGCAGCGTGATCGGACAGGAAGTGCAGTTCTTC
TRBJ2-5 . TRBD1 TRBV30 CAWSRAGTGIWEQYF TGTGCCTGGAGCCGAGCCGGGACAGGGATTTGGGAGCAGTACTTC
TRBJ2-1 . TRBD1 TRBV7-3 CASSQQGAIDEQFF TGTGCCAGCAGCCAACAGGGGGCGATCGATGAGCAGTTCTTC
TRBJ2-7 . . TRBV7-9 CASSIRSYEQYF TGTGCCAGCAGCATTAGATCCTACGAGCAGTACTTC
TRBJ2-1 few . TRBV9 CASSASSDSSYNEQFF TGTGCCAGCAGCGCGTCTAGCGACAGCTCCTACAATGAGCAGTTCTTC
TRBJ2-7 . . TRBV19 CASSAAGGPYEQYF TGTGCCAGTAGTGCCGCCGGCGGGCCCTACGAGCAGTACTTC
TRBJ2-7 . . TRBV4-1 CASSQEPYSYEQYF TGCGCCAGCAGCCAAGAACCCTACAGCTACGAGCAGTACTTC
TRBJ1-4 . . TRBV14 CASSSHYRTAEDEKLFF TGTGCCAGCAGCTCGCATTACCGGACAGCAGAGGATGAAAAACTGTTTTTT
TRBJ2-5 . TRBD2 TRBV6-5 CASSPGLAKETQYF TGTGCCAGCAGCCCCGGACTAGCGAAAGAGACCCAGTACTTC
TRBJ2-7 . . TRBV4-1 CASSQQYPRGKEQYF TGCGCCAGCAGCCAACAATACCCCCGGGGAAAGGAGCAGTACTTC
TRBJ1-1 . . TRBV5-5 CASSSSDFPGNTEAFF TGTGCCAGCAGCTCGTCCGATTTCCCGGGGAACACTGAAGCTTTCTTT
TRBJ2-3 . . TRBV9 CASSVVITDTQYF TGTGCCAGCAGCGTAGTAATAACAGATACGCAGTATTTT
TRBJ1-5 . TRBD1 TRBV6-5 CASSKTGSNQPQHF TGTGCCAGCAGCAAGACAGGGAGCAATCAGCCCCAGCATTTT
TRBJ1-3 . TRBD1 TRBV30 CAWSTTQGASGNTIYF TGTGCCTGGAGTACAACACAGGGGGCGTCTGGAAACACCATATATTTT
TRBJ2-6 . . TRBV5-5 CASVRTPVSSGANVLTF TGTGCCAGCGTGCGGACACCGGTGAGCTCTGGGGCCAACGTCCTGACTTTC
TRBJ2-2 few . TRBV27 CASTGQNTGELFF TGTGCCAGCACAGGACAGAACACCGGGGAGCTGTTTTTT
TRBJ1-1 . . TRBV28 CARRGPREAFF TGTGCCAGAAGAGGGCCGAGAGAAGCTTTCTTT
TRBJ1-2 . TRBD1 TRBV11-1 CASSVAGGRNYGYTF TGTGCCAGCAGCGTAGCAGGGGGTCGAAACTATGGCTACACCTTC
TRBJ2-2 . . TRBV2 CASGWESTGELFF TGTGCCAGCGGGTGGGAGAGCACCGGGGAGCTGTTTTTT
TRBJ2-5 . . TRBV5-1 CASSLAQETQYF TGCGCCAGCAGCCTGGCACAAGAGACCCAGTACTTC
TRBJ2-7 . . TRBV11-2 CASSLGDTFPPPYEQYF TGTGCCAGCAGCTTGGGGGACACTTTCCCCCCGCCCTACGAGCAGTACTTC
TRBJ2-2 . . TRBV7-2 CASSLVHGPNTGELFF TGTGCCAGCAGCTTAGTTCACGGTCCGAACACCGGGGAGCTGTTTTTT
TRBJ2-3 . TRBD1 TRBV7-9 CASSSRTGKAPDTQYF TGTGCCAGCAGCTCTAGGACAGGGAAGGCCCCAGATACGCAGTATTTT
TRBJ2-1 . TRBD2 TRBV4-1 CASSHPGRDSYNEQFF TGCGCCAGCAGCCATCCGGGGAGGGACTCCTACAATGAGCAGTTCTTC
TRBJ2-5 . TRBD2 TRBV28 CASSLLAGGQETQYF TGTGCCAGCAGTTTACTAGCGGGAGGCCAAGAGACCCAGTACTTC
TRBJ2-3 . . TRBV29-1 CSVLPGADTQYF TGCAGCGTACTCCCGGGGGCAGATACGCAGTATTTT
TRBJ2-3 . TRBD2 TRBV5-1 CASSLAGTSGSGDTQYF TGCGCCAGCAGCTTGGCCGGGACTAGCGGGAGTGGAGATACGCAGTATTTT
TRBJ2-7 . . TRBV6-1 CASSEALLGASYEQYF TGTGCCAGCAGTGAAGCGCTTTTAGGAGCCTCCTACGAGCAGTACTTC